Listed here is a single TCR beta chain. Sequencing used immunoSEQ multiplex PCR; TCRdb keeps in-frame clones, though not all of them. The repertoire holds more than 60,000 clones, with 90% to 95% as singletons. This record belongs to a study of technical replicates of blood from a few donors. The specimen sequenced was T cells isolated from PBMCs. The source of this sequence is a human donor in good health.

CDR3 protein: CASSSGAGGNTGELFF. CDR3 DNA sequence: TGCGCCAGCAGCTCAGGAGCGGGAGGGAACACCGGGGAGCTGTTTTTT. The rearrangement uses TRBV5-1 and TRBJ2-2; 9 positions match TRBD2. This CDR3 is built from 16 residues. V trimming: 3 bases; J trimming: 1 base; junction bases outside the gene matches: 4. Germline values: CDR1 SGHRS, CDR2 YFSETQ.